The 23 T cell receptor beta chains presented below share a single source sample, sequenced in a study of metastatic and nonmetastatic thyroid tumors. With MiXCR, TCRdb called clones anew from the PCR reads. The table records some 14,000 clones, roughly 34% of them present only once. Thyroid surgery was performed in patients who had received no treatment beforehand. Sequenced input: tumor tissue. All receptors come from a male donor with papillary thyroid cancer or a benign thyroid nodule (not recorded which). Some clones in this sample may be carry-over from other donors' samples.

The V gene is TRBV20-1, the J gene TRBJ1-3, with TRBD1 as a possible D gene (5 bases). The V end lost 3 bases, the J end lost 0 bases, and 18 bases lay between the germline ends. The CDR3 runs 17 residues. Germline-derived CDR1 and CDR2 are DFQATT and SNEGSKA (reference sequence). CDR3 region: CSASPGKTLRSGNTIYF. The CDR3 DNA reads as TGCAGTGCTAGCCCAGGGAAAACCCTGCGCTCTGGAAACACCATATATTTT.

By frequency in the sample, this clone is medium-sized. This sequence joins TRBV3-1 and TRBJ1-2; tentative D call: TRBD1 (5 bases). CDR1 is LGHDT and CDR2 is YNNKEL in the germline V gene (reference sequence). The V and J ends lost 1 base and 0 bases respectively, with 9 bases between them. This CDR3 spans 15 amino acids. This CDR3 reads CASSQGGVTNYGYTF. The DNA for the CDR3 is TGTGCCAGCAGCCAAGGAGGGGTAACTAACTATGGCTACACCTTC.

In this sample, this clone turned up many times. The genes are TRBV15 and TRBJ2-3, with TRBD2 matching over 7 bases. Germline V gives CDR1 LNHNV, CDR2 YYDKDF (reference sequence). The CDR3 covers 15 residues. The V segment lost 1 base and the J segment 3 bases; nucleotides outside the gene matches: 4. CDR3: CATSRAGSGTDTQYF. Written as DNA, the CDR3 is TGTGCCACCAGCAGAGCAGGTAGCGGGACAGATACGCAGTATTTT.

This clone has ten or more counts. The chain has TRBV19 and TRBJ1-5; D is undetermined. Trimming removed 1 base from V and 7 bases from J, with 17 bases in between. Germline CDR1 and CDR2: LNHDA and SQIVND (reference sequence). CDR3 length equals 16 residues. The CDR3 nucleotides read TGTGCCAGTAGTATAGTCGGCCAGTTTAAGGCCCAGCCCCAGCATTTT. This gives the protein CASSIVGQFKAQPQHF. Complete variable domain (other parts from reference TRBV19 and TRBJ1-5): DGGITQSPKYLFRKEGQNVTLSCEQNLNHDAMYWYRQDPGQGLRLIYYSQIVNDFQKGDIAEGYSVSREKKESFPLTVTSAQKNPTAFYLCASSIVGQFKAQPQHFGDGTRLSIL.

This clone was counted ten times or more. The rearrangement joins TRBV12-3 or TRBV12-4 to TRBJ1-5, with D hard to call. Trimming shortened V by 3 bases and J by 4 bases, and 4 bases separated the two germline ends. The CDR3 spans 12 residues. The chain's CDR3 is CASSLANQPQHF. The CDR3 region has the DNA TGTGCCAGCAGTTTGGCTAATCAGCCCCAGCATTTT.

This clone is termed medium-sized. The chain has TRBV20-1 and TRBJ2-7; 8 bases align to TRBD1. The J segment lost 2 bases and the V segment lost 3 bases, leaving 0 bases of the junction unmatched. The CDR3 runs to 12 residues. Germline CDR1 and CDR2: DFQATT and SNEGSKA (reference sequence). The CDR3 DNA follows: TGCAGTGCTAGGGACAGGGCCTACGAGCAGTACTTC. Its translation is CSARDRAYEQYF.

This rearrangement joins TRBV2 to TRBJ2-3; D perhaps matches TRBD2 (6 bases). Germline V gives CDR1 SNHLY, CDR2 FYNNEI. The CDR3 covers 16 residues. Trimming stripped 4 bases from V and 0 bases from J, with 14 bases between. DNA for the CDR3: TGTGCCAGCAGTGGGGCCCGGGGGACTAGCACAGATACGCAGTATTTT. Amino acid sequence: CASSGARGTSTDTQYF.

This clone was observed many times. J is TRBJ2-2 and V is TRBV29-1; no clear D. Trimming shortened V by 5 bases and J by 1 base, and 5 bases separated the two germline ends. The CDR3 extends over 12 amino acids. Per the germline V gene, CDR1 is SQVTM and CDR2 is ANQGSEA. CDR3: CSVRKNTGELFF. CDR3 DNA: TGCAGCGTTCGCAAGAACACCGGGGAGCTGTTTTTT.

The J gene is TRBJ2-3, the V gene TRBV20-1, with D unclear. Germline V lookup: CDR1 DFQATT, CDR2 SNEGSKA (reference sequence). The CDR3 is made up of 14 amino acids. Trimming cost V 6 bases and J 0 bases, with 13 bases left between them. The CDR3 region is CSAASGHSTDTQYF. CDR3 nucleotide sequence: TGCAGTGCAGCCTCCGGGCATAGCACAGATACGCAGTATTTT.

By share, this clone counts as medium-sized. This chain connects TRBV4-1 to TRBJ1-2, with 10 nucleotides matching TRBD1. CDR1 is MGHRA and CDR2 is YSYEKL in the germline V gene. CDR3 size: 15 residues. J gave up 3 bases and V 3 bases, and 4 bases lay outside the gene matches. CDR3 sequence: CASSQGDRGYYGYTF. In DNA form, the CDR3 reads TGCGCCAGCAGCCAGGGGGACAGGGGATACTATGGCTACACCTTC.

This clone has only a few counts. The chain joins TRBV28 to TRBJ1-2; TRBD1 might be the D (6 bases). CDR3 length equals 14 residues. V was trimmed by 10 bases and J by 3 bases, leaving 18 bases between them. Germline values: CDR1 MDHEN, CDR2 SYDVKM. In nucleotides, the CDR3 is TGTGCCATCCTGGTTTTGGGGGGCGACTATGGCTACACCTTC. Translated, it gives CAILVLGGDYGYTF.

This clone was detected only a few times. This chain connects TRBV19 to TRBJ1-1; 7 bases agree with TRBD1. Germline V gene lookup returns CDR1 LNHDA and CDR2 SQIVND (reference sequence). V dropped 6 bases and J dropped 1; count of bases not matched to a gene: 5. This CDR3 spans 14 amino acids. The CDR3 is CASRNRGANTEAFF. In DNA, the CDR3 is TGTGCCAGTAGGAACAGGGGCGCGAACACTGAAGCTTTCTTT.

The rearrangement uses TRBV11-2 and TRBJ2-1; 15 nucleotides agree with TRBD2. V lost 5 bases to trimming and J lost 7 bases; unmatched junction nucleotides: 12. Germline CDR1 SGHAT, CDR2 FQNNGV. This CDR3 is built from 18 residues. CDR3 residues: CASSPFGGTSGRMNEQFF. As DNA, the CDR3 is TGTGCCAGCAGCCCATTCGGCGGGACTAGCGGGAGGATGAATGAGCAGTTCTTC.

The CDR3 DNA reads as TGTGCCAGCAGTAAGATCCTTCCGACCGGGGATCTTTTTTTT. Its protein product is CASSKILPTGDLFF. This chain uses TRBV28 with TRBJ2-2; a weak D match, TRBD2 (5 bases). V was clipped by 5 bases and J by 17 bases, with 24 bases between them. The CDR3 length is 14 residues. Germline CDR1 and CDR2: MDHEN and SYDVKM.

This sequence joins TRBV9 and TRBJ2-2; D not resolved. This CDR3 is 13 amino acids long. CDR1 SGDLS and CDR2 YYNGEE come from the germline V gene. The germline V and J ends were trimmed by 4 bases and 9 bases, with 13 bases remaining between them. CDR3 nucleotide sequence: TGTGCCAGCAGCCGCCAGAGTGTCTGGGAGCTGTTTTTT. This translates into CASSRQSVWELFF.

On this clone: With a much larger clone just one base away, this may be a read error. This sequence joins TRBV6-1 and TRBJ2-6; weak D call: TRBD1 (5 bases). The CDR3 is 17 amino acids. Germline CDR1 is MNHNS and CDR2 is SASEGT. CDR3 sequence (DNA): TGTGCCAGCAAGCCTATATACCAGGGTTCTGGGGCCAACGTCCTGACCTTC. This codes for CASKPIYQGSGANVLTF.

This clone was seen a few times. The chain uses TRBV12-3 or TRBV12-4 and TRBJ2-1, with 9 bases identical to TRBD1. J was trimmed by 9 bases and V by 7 bases; bases with no gene match: 13. The CDR3 contains 15 residues. CDR3 loop: CASILPGQGRGEQFF. CDR3 nucleotide sequence: TGTGCCAGCATCCTCCCGGGACAGGGACGGGGTGAGCAGTTCTTC.

There are a few counts of this clone. The CDR3 is CASSEVGGELFF. CDR3 nucleotide sequence: TGCGCCAGCAGTGAAGTAGGCGGGGAGCTGTTTTTT. The V and J genes are TRBV10-1 and TRBJ2-2; D unclear. Looked up from germline, CDR1 is WNHNN and CDR2 is SYGVQD (reference sequence). This CDR3 contains 12 residues. The ends were cut back, 3 bases at V and 7 bases at J, with 6 bases in the middle.

This rearrangement joins TRBV5-1 to TRBJ2-3; 8 nucleotides align to TRBD2. This CDR3 comprises 16 residues. The germline CDR1 and CDR2 sequences are SGHRS and YFSETQ. V lost 0 bases to trimming and J lost 10 bases; unmatched junction nucleotides: 13. The CDR3 DNA reads TGCGCCAGCAGCTTGGCGGGAGGGCCTGTTACAGCTTCGCAGTATTTT. This gives the protein CASSLAGGPVTASQYF.

The chain joins TRBV5-1 to TRBJ2-5; 10 nucleotides line up with TRBD2. V lost 2 bases and J lost 3; bases outside the gene matches: 1. The germline gives CDR1 SGHRS, CDR2 YFSETQ. The CDR3 is 14 amino acids. DNA of the CDR3: TGCGCCAGCAGCTTCCTAGCGGGGGAAGAGACCCAGTACTTC. Translation gives CASSFLAGEETQYF.

A word on this clone: One end of the junction varies from germline; a read error may be responsible. The genes are TRBV4-2 and TRBJ2-2; D is perhaps TRBD1 or TRBD2 (6 bases each). This CDR3 is built from 17 residues. Germline CDR1 reads LGHNA; CDR2 reads YNFKEQ. CDR3 region: CARSPTASVGAFGELFF. The CDR3, as DNA: TGTGCCAGGAGCCCGACTGCTAGCGTGGGGGCCTTCGGGGAGCTGTTTTTT.

In its sample, this clone was seen many times. The J gene is TRBJ1-1, the V gene TRBV18; D is ambiguous. V lost 3 bases, J lost 0 bases, and 8 bases lay in between. This CDR3 comprises 14 residues. The V gene's germline CDR1 is KGHSH and CDR2 LQKENI. The CDR3 DNA reads TGTGCCAGCTCACCCCAGAGCATGAACACTGAAGCTTTCTTT. This gives the protein CASSPQSMNTEAFF.

This chain uses TRBV9 with TRBJ2-3, with D perhaps TRBD2 (6 bases). Germline V gene lookup returns CDR1 SGDLS and CDR2 YYNGEE. This CDR3 is 14 amino acids long. V lost 3 bases and J lost 0, with 8 bases in between. The CDR3 sequence is CASSGSGSTDTQYF. For the CDR3, the DNA is TGTGCCAGCAGCGGTAGCGGAAGCACAGATACGCAGTATTTT.